What follows describes a single T cell receptor (beta chain). Its cognate antigen is unknown. TCRdb used MiXCR to reprocess the RT-PCR reads, holding one entry per CDR3 protein. The table has approximately 500,000 distinct CDR3 sequences, approximately 20% seen once. These data originate in a study of response to subunit inactivated influenza vaccine. Trimming took off 3 bases at V and 2 bases at J, with 8 bases between the two ends. CDR1 ENHRY and CDR2 SYGVKD come from the germline V gene. This CDR3 has 13 residues. Findings of the study overall: There was a suggestion from the authors that each seasonal influenza vaccination recruits few new T cells.

These same data were also listed under a study on T cells expressing NK-cell markers. That work adds: With UMIs, 5'RACE template switching was used to make TCR beta cDNA. For several experiments, T cell sorting was restricted to the alpha-beta TCR population by means of an anti-gamma-delta TCR antibody.

The source material was CD4+ T cells sorted from PBMCs, sampled about 12 days after vaccination. This sequence originates from a man in his fifties who received an inactivated influenza vaccine. The J gene is TRBJ2-7, the V gene TRBV10-3, with TRBD1 as a possible D gene (5 bases). The CDR3 protein is CAISDLTAYEQYF. CDR3 coding DNA: TGTGCCATCAGTGACCTGACAGCCTACGAGCAGTACTTC.